The TCR beta chain described here comes from a study of T cells in Graves' hyperthyroidism and ophthalmopathy. Study overall: Blood from the periphery was taken at initial diagnosis, before any treatment. Broader study findings: The majority of expanded thyroid clonotypes above 0.001 also appeared in blood.

The TCR beta CDR3 regions underwent amplification using RNA transcripts as the source. Researchers ran a first-round RT-PCR on the TCR CDR3 using the HTBI primer set. Via MiXCR, TCRdb re-called the multiplex PCR reads, giving one row per CDR3 protein. The table includes roughly 400,000 distinct CDR3 sequences, roughly an eighth detected once. Concerning this clonotype: Its cognate antigen is unknown.

Ophthalmopathy cases scored 3 or more on the Clinical Activity Score and 4 or more on NOSPECS grade, with duration below 3 months. This sample holds PBMCs from around 9.9 ml fresh peripheral blood. V shed 4 bases and J shed 7 bases, with 17 bases lying between them. From germline, CDR1 is DFQATT and CDR2 SNEGSKA (reference sequence). CDR3 size: 13 residues. The origin of this receptor is a man between 45 and 60 years old with Graves' ophthalmopathy. The specimen sequenced was blood. The chain uses TRBV20-1 and TRBJ2-7; D unresolved. The CDR3 loop is CSAKYSRVSEQYF. The CDR3 bases are TGCAGTGCTAAGTACTCCCGTGTAAGTGAGCAGTACTTC.